Below, 3 T cell receptor beta chains from the same sample are listed, as sequenced in a study of cytomegalovirus exposure and HLA in healthy donors. The PCR made use of 60 Vbeta and 13 Jbeta primers. Profiled with immunoSEQ multiplex PCR; TCRdb holds only in-frame clones, not every one. This table has about 130,000 clones, 75% to 85% appearing once. Sample: PBMCs. Receptor source: a middle-aged man in good health and CMV-seronegative.

The chain is built from TRBV5-4 and TRBJ1-4, with 8 bases matching TRBD1. V lost 3 bases, J lost 8 bases, and 12 bases stayed unmatched. Germline CDR1 and CDR2: SGHNT and YYREEE (reference sequence). CDR3 length: 16 residues. CDR3 in DNA: TGTGCCAGCAGCTCTTATGAGGGGACAGGAGGCGAAAAACTGTTTTTT. It yields the protein CASSSYEGTGGEKLFF.

The gene calls are TRBV5-8 and TRBJ2-5, with a weak D call TRBD2 (5 bases). Trimming pared 4 bases from V and 2 bases from J, leaving 9 bases between. The CDR3 has 13 residues. Germline V gives CDR1 SGHTS, CDR2 YDEGEE. The CDR3 reads CASSIGLQETQYF. The CDR3 region has the DNA TGTGCCAGCAGCATAGGACTGCAAGAGACCCAGTACTTC.

The CDR3: CASSYRDSYGYTF. In DNA form, the CDR3 reads TGTGCCAGCAGTTACCGGGACAGCTATGGCTACACCTTC. The chain joins TRBV6-5 to TRBJ1-2; TRBD1 aligns across 7 bases. CDR1 is MNHEY and CDR2 is SVGAGI in the germline V gene. The CDR3 consists of 13 residues. Losses at the gene ends were 2 bases for V and 4 bases for J; bases not matched to a gene: 1.